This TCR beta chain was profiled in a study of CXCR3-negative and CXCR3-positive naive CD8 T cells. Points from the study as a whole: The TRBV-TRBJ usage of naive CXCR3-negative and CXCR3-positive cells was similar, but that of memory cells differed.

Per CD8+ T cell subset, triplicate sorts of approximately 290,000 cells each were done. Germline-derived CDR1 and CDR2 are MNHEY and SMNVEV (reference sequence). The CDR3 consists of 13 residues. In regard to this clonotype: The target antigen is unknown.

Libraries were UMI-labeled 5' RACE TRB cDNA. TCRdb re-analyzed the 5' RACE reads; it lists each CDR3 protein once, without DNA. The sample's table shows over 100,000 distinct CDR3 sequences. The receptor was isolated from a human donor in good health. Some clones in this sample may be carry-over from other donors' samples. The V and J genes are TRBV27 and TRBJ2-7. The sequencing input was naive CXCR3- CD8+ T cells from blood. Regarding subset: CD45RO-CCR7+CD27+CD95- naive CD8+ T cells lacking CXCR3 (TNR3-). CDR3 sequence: CASSLSYGYEQYF.